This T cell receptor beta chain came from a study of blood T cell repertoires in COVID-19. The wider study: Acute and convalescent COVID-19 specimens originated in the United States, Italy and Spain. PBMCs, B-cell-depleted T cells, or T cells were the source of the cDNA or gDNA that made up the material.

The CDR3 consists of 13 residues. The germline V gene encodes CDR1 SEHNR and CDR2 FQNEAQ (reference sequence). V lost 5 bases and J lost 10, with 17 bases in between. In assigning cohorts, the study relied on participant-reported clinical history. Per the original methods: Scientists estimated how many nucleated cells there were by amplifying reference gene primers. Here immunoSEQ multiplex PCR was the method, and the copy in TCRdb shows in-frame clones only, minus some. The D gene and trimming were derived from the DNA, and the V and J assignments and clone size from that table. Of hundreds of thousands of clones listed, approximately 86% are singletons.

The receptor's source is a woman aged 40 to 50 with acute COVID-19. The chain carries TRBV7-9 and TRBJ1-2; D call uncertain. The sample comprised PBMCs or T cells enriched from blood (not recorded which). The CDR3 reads CASSPAGVRHYTF. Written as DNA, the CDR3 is TGTGCCAGCAGCCCCGCCGGAGTGCGGCACTACACCTTC. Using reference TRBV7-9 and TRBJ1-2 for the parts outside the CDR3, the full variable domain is DTGVSQNPRHKITKRGQNVTFRCDPISEHNRLYWYRQTLGQGPEFLTYFQNEAQLEKSRLLSDRFSAERPKGSFSTLEIQRTEQGDSAMYLCASSPAGVRHYTFGSGTRLTVV.